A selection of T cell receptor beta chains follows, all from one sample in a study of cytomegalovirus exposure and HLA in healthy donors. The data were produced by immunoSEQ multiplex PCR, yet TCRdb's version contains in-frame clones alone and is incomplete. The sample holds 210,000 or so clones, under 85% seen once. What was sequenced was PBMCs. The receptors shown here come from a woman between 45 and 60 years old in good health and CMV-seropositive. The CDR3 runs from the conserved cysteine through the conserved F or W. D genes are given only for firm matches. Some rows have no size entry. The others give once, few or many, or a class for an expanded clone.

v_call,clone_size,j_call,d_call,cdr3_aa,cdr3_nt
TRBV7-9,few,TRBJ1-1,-,CASSLQGRYGEAFF,TGTGCCAGCAGCTTACAGGGAAGATACGGTGAAGCTTTCTTT
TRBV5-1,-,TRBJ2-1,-,CASSLTQGSYNEQFF,TGCGCCAGCAGCTTGACGCAGGGTTCCTACAATGAGCAGTTCTTC
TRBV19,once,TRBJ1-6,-,CATRDLSSYNSPLHF,TGTGCCACCAGGGACTTGAGCTCCTATAATTCACCCCTCCACTTT
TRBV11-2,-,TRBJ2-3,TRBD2,CASSPGLAETGTDTQYF,TGTGCCAGCAGCCCGGGACTAGCGGAGACGGGCACAGATACGCAGTATTTT
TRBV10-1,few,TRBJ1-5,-,CASSGSRGQPQHF,TGCGCCAGCAGTGGGTCGCGGGGGCAGCCCCAGCATTTT
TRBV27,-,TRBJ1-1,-,CASSFQIGGGSEAFF,TGTGCCAGCAGTTTTCAAATTGGGGGGGGCTCTGAAGCTTTCTTT
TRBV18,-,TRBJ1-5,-,CASSPPGGSQPQHF,TGTGCCAGCTCACCTCCCGGGGGGAGTCAGCCCCAGCATTTT
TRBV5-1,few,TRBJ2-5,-,CASSLGGVETQYF,TGCGCCAGCAGCTTGGGGGGGGTAGAGACCCAGTACTTC
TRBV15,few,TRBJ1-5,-,CATSREGEVQPQHF,TGTGCCACCAGCAGGGAAGGGGAGGTTCAGCCCCAGCATTTT
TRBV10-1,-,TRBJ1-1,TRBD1,CASSEGTGREAFF,TGCGCCAGCAGTGAGGGGACAGGCCGTGAAGCTTTCTTT
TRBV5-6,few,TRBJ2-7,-,CASSLSSYEQYF,TGTGCCAGCAGCTTATCCTCTTACGAGCAGTACTTC
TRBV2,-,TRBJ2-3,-,CASSIRRTSRADTQYF,TGTGCCAGCAGTATTCGCCGGACCTCGCGGGCAGATACGCAGTATTTT
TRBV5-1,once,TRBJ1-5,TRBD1,CASSSRGPQPQHF,TGCGCCAGCAGCAGCAGGGGGCCACAGCCCCAGCATTTT
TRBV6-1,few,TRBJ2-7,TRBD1,CASSETGGSNEQYF,TGTGCCAGCAGTGAGACAGGGGGCTCTAACGAGCAGTACTTC
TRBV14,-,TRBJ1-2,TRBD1,CAIQGRTGNLYGYTF,TGTGCCATCCAAGGGCGGACAGGCAATCTCTATGGCTACACCTTC
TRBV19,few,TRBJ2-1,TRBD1,CASSSQGARNEQFF,TGTGCCAGTAGTTCACAGGGGGCGAGGAATGAGCAGTTCTTC
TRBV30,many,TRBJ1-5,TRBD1,CAWTRDRGNQPQHF,TGTGCCTGGACGAGGGACAGGGGCAATCAGCCCCAGCATTTT
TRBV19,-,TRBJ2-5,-,CASSIEGRGETQYF,TGTGCCAGTAGTATAGAGGGCAGGGGAGAGACCCAGTACTTC
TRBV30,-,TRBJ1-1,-,CAWNPGQGTEAFF,TGTGCCTGGAACCCAGGGCAGGGCACTGAAGCTTTCTTT
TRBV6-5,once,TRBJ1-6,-,CASSLQISYNSPLHF,TGTGCCAGCAGTTTACAGATATCCTATAATTCACCCCTCCACTTT